This entry features one T cell receptor (beta chain) sequence. This clone has just one count. Its antigen is still unknown. No much larger clonotype is one base removed from it; base qualities were not supplied. The data originate from a study of cytomegalovirus exposure and HLA in healthy donors (dated by TCRdb to 2016 to 2017). A note on the overall study: In an earlier analysis of under 600 of the donors, around 300 Gb of sequence data and about 110 million unique TCR beta sequences from about 190 million T cells were reported. In a later genetic analysis, genome-wide SNP genotypes for about 55% of the roughly 700 donors were used, and that subset was treated as a discovery cohort. An early release that covered about 640 HLA-typed donors contained approximately 300 gigabases of sequencing data and around 85 million unique TCR sequences. Five DR-DQ haplotypes were handled as single units for association and clustering because linkage in the cohort was strong. All discovery cohort repertoires had been generated using a single sequencing platform. Among 300 to 500 genotyped donors of the cohort, an average of about 240,000 unique TCR beta nucleotide sequences was sequenced per donor, of which approximately 18% were non-productive. The later analysis used no new phenotypic data to find candidate immune exposures, relying instead on TCR beta sequences and their occurrence across donors. The number of typed donors differed by locus: roughly 629-640 for A, B, C, DRB1 and DQB1; 500 to 550 for DQA1; about 600 for DPA1; and some 450 for DPB1. Besides the first cohort of roughly 660 subjects, a separate validation cohort made up of roughly 120 different subjects was used. An earlier analysis of around 580 of the donors used high-throughput TCR beta sequencing to judge whether each TCR beta V gene segment behaved as functional or pseudogenic. To predict cytomegalovirus infection status, the study brought together high-throughput TCR immunosequencing, statistical association of individual TCRs with disease status, and machine learning. The aim of the study was to test whether cataloging public T cell receptors could identify signatures of past pathogen exposure. Alongside the repertoire data, information on donor age, sex, ethnicity and CMV serostatus was compiled. Of the approximately 370 genotyped donors, 70% to 90% were placed in the genetic ancestry cluster associated with self-reported Caucasian donors. Using immunosequencing, the study profiled T cell repertoires from 500 to 800 subjects and related those repertoires to cytomegalovirus serostatus. A later analysis re-examined previously published TCR beta repertoires from more than 650 donors and added high-resolution HLA genotyping to investigate patterns of TCR occurrence. Both class I and class II loci were covered by HLA typing, at four-digit resolution. Results and caveats for the whole study, not just this receptor: According to a later analysis, parvovirus B19, influenza, CMV and Epstein-Barr virus appeared linked to several top co-occurrence clusters. In an earlier analysis of approximately 600 of the donors, most TCR beta V segments were observed in productive rearrangements about 90% or about 30% of the time, broadly matching IMGT annotations. In vitro tests confirmed that a few of the cytomegalovirus-associated TCR beta chains recognize cytomegalovirus antigens. Compared with the approximately 600-donor mean, donors in an Asian-associated ancestry cluster had fewer N-insertions in productive TCRs, according to a later genetic analysis. According to the authors, the approach could potentially be generalized to other disease states and immunological phenotypes. A later analysis found that most CMV-associated TCR beta chains appeared HLA-restricted, with HLA associations seemingly driven largely by CMV exposure. The study listed approximately 160 TCR beta chains as associated with cytomegalovirus. A group of highly shared sequence variants was considered likely to be a technical artifact of the sequencing pipeline. A later analysis associated 15,000 to 20,000 TCR beta sequences with specific HLA alleles at a false discovery rate of 0.05. Presence/absence analyses assumed roughly uniform sequencing depth across donors, an assumption that may not hold. CMV serostatus was the only immune exposure information available for the cohort. Compared with equally common non-associated chains, HLA-associated TCR beta chains in a later analysis were more clonally expanded and had lower generation probabilities. A later genetic analysis associated a missense DCLRE1C variant with V-gene and J-gene trimming of TCR beta chains, and an independent cohort replicated the association. In a later analysis, the rate of TCR association differed among HLA loci, with DRB1 alleles having the most associated TCRs and HLA-C alleles having the fewest. Because some donors lacked HLA typing at each locus, the association tests relied only on the typed subset. Linkage disequilibrium might explain the correlated functional status among segregating V segments, but an unknown experimental factor could not be excluded. Some IMGT-functional V segments, including TRBV6-2 and TRBV6-3, could not be told apart with the 87-base-pair reads, so those segments were excluded. Seventeen rarely observed V segments, including chromosome 9 orphons, were excluded from the earlier analysis of about 610 of the donors because counts were too low. In this cohort, only TCR beta chains were sequenced, and detectable features were limited by the absence of alpha or paired-chain data. When HLA alleles, especially DR and DQ, strongly co-occurred, attributing TCR associations to individual alleles was difficult. Most TCR sequences were observed very rarely across donors, whereas some public TCRs were present in many individuals. A further reported finding was that TCR beta sequences accurately predicted the HLA-A and HLA-B alleles for most subjects in the first cohort. Cytomegalovirus status was reported to be diagnosed by the classifier with high specificity and sensitivity in both the original and validation cohorts.

CDR1 and CDR2, per the germline V gene (reference sequence), are SGHKS and YYEKEE. Spanning cysteine to phenylalanine, the CDR3 consists of 16 amino acids. The read is trimmed to its CDR3 DNA, 48 bases read in frame from base 1. At the junction V is shortened by 2 bases and J by 4 bases; bases outside the gene matches: 6. The cohort was made up of around 720 healthy bone marrow donors. At the time of sampling, all cohort members were nominally healthy, though unrecorded immune exposures were likely present. The donor tested CMV seronegative and was one of the 352 seronegative cohort members. Every donor gave a peripheral blood sample, and the peripheral blood mononuclear cells from that sample were used for TCR beta sequencing. Genomic DNA was extracted from the blood cell samples with the Qiagen DNeasy Blood Extraction Kit. The library was prepared using the immunoSEQ multiplex PCR assay. The multiplex PCR relied on a mix of 60 forward primers for TCR Vbeta segments and 13 reverse primers for TCR Jbeta segments. A multiplex PCR assay on genomic DNA amplified the CDR3 region of rearranged TCR beta genes. On the Illumina HiSeq System, the amplified TCR beta libraries were sequenced as 87-base-pair reads. The study's processing was this. Across the roughly 700 repertoires, a later analysis counted 80 million or so unique TCR beta chains, around 11 million of which were shared by at least two donors. Raw reads were error-corrected and collapsed into unique sequences by a nearest-neighbor algorithm in which closely related sequences were merged to remove PCR and sequencing errors. To assign V, D and J gene segments, CDR3 sequences were aligned to IMGT reference sequences. Each retained sequence needed at least a six-nucleotide match to both a V gene segment and a J gene segment. Rearrangements were called productive when the CDR3 lacked stop codons and stayed in frame with V and J; all others were non-productive. Following IMGT convention, CDR3 was defined as the stretch from the second conserved V-encoded cysteine to the conserved J-encoded phenylalanine. The earlier analysis of about 640 of the donors excluded any sequence lacking an unambiguous match to a single V gene segment. An earlier analysis of approximately 590 of the donors called V segments functional above 56.7% productive rearrangements and segregating when the between-donor standard deviation exceeded 5%. A statistical classification framework was built for diagnosing cytomegalovirus status from the catalog of TCR beta chain sequences. V and J gene assignment, in a later analysis, came from comparing TCR nucleotide sequences with IMGT/GENE-DB human TR gene sequences. In a later analysis, CDR3 sequences and most-parsimonious VDJ recombination scenarios were assigned using the TCRdist pipeline. In a later analysis, each TCR beta chain was defined by its CDR3 amino acid sequence together with its V-gene family, and reads without a unique V-gene family were excluded. As a way to deal with suspected cross-contamination and a sequencing artifact, a later analysis dropped roughly 600 nucleotide sequences that were highly shared and had low generation probability. For each public chain, a later analysis derived a clonal expansion index from normalized ranks of inferred template counts within each repertoire. Generation probabilities in a later analysis came from a VDJ recombination model fitted to out-of-frame rearrangements, and those results were checked against IGoR. A later analysis scored TCR-TCR, TCR-HLA and TCR-CMV co-occurrence with hypergeometric tests, applying a repertoire-size bias correction to TCR pairs. To estimate false discovery rates, a later analysis permuted the HLA or CMV assignments 20 times. In a later analysis, co-occurring TCRs were grouped with DBSCAN, and TCRdist sequence similarity was added when clustering was performed within HLA-allele-positive subsets. For co-occurrence clustering, repertoires with fewer than 30,000 or more than 120,000 public chains were excluded, along with a handful of repertoires with anomalous nucleotide sharing. This is the immuneACCESS table as TCRdb keeps it, with only in-frame sequences that have V and J called. A part of the clones is gone; compared with another copy, unresolved V genes explain less than half, and the rest is unexplained. V and J calls and clone size come straight from that table; D and trimming were deduced from the DNA. Counted in this sample were about 110,000 clones; around 73% of them appeared once. The top ten constitute 7.8% of the sample.

Sequencing was performed on PBMCs. The sequence joins TRBV5-5 to TRBJ1-6; TRBD1 fits 7 bases in the junction. This TCR was recovered from a man aged 25-45 years in good health and CMV-seronegative. The sequenced DNA: TGTGCCAGCAGCTTTGAACTGACAGGGTATAATTCACCCCTCCACTTT. Its protein product is CASSFELTGYNSPLHF.